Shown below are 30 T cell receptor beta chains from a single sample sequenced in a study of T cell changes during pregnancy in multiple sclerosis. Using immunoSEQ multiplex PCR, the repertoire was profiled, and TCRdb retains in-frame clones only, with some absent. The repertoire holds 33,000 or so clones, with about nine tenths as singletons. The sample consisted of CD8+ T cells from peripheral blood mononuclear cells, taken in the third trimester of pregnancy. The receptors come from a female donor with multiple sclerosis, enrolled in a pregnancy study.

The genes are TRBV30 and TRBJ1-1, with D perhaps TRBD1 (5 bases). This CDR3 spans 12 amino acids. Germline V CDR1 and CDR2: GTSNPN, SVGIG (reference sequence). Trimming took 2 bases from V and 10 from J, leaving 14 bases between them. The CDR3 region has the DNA TGTGCCTGGAGTTCGTCGGGGAGGGGAGCTTTCTTT. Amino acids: CAWSSSGRGAFF.

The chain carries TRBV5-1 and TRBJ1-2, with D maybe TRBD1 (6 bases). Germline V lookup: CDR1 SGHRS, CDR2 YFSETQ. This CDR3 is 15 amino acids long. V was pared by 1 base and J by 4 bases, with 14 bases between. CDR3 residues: CASSLKAGALYGYTF. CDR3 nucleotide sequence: TGCGCCAGCAGCTTGAAGGCAGGGGCTCTCTATGGCTACACCTTC.

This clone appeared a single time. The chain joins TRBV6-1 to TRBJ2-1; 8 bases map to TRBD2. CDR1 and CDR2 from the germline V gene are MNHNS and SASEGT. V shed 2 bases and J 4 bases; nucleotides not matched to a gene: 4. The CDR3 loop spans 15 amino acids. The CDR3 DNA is TGTGCCAGCAGTGAATCCGGGAGGGAGTACAATGAGCAGTTCTTC. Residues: CASSESGREYNEQFF.

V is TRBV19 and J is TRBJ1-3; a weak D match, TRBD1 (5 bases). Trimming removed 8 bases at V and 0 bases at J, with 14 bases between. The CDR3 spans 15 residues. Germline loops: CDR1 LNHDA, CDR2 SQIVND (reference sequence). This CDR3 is CASGDSRHSGNTIYF. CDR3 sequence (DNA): TGTGCCAGTGGAGACAGTCGCCACTCTGGAAACACCATATATTTT.

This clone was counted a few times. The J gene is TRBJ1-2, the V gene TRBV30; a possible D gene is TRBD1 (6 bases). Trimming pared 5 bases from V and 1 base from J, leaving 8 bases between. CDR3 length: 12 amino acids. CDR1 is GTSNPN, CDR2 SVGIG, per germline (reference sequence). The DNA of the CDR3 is TGTGCCTGGGAGGACAGTAACTATGGCTACACCTTC. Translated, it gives CAWEDSNYGYTF.

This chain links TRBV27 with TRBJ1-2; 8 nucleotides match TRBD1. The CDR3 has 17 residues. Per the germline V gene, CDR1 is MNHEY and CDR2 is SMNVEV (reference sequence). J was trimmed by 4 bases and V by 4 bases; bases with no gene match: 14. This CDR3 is CASSSRTGRAVAYGYTF. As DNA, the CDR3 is TGTGCCAGCAGTTCCAGGACAGGGAGGGCCGTAGCCTATGGCTACACCTTC.

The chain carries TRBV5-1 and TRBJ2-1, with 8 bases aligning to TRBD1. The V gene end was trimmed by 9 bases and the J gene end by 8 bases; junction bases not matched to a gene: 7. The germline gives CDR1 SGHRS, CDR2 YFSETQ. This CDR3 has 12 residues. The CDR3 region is CATSDRVDEQFF. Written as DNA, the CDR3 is TGCGCCACTTCGGACAGGGTCGATGAGCAGTTCTTC.

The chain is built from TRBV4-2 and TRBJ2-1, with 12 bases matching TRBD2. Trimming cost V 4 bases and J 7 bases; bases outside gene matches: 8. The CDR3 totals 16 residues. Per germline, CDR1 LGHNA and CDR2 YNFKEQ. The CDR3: CASSRALLAGGNEQFF. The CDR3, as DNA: TGTGCCAGCAGCCGCGCCCTTCTAGCGGGGGGGAATGAGCAGTTCTTC.

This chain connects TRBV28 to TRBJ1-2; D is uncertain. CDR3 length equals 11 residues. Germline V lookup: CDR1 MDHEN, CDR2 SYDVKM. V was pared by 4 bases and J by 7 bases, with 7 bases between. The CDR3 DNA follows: TGTGCCAGCAGTTCCCGAGGTGGCTACACCTTC. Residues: CASSSRGGYTF.

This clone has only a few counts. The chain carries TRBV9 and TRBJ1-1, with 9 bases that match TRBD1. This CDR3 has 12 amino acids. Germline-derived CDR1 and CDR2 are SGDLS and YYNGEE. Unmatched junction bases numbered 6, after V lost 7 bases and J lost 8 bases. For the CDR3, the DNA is TGTGCCAGCGGTGACAGGGGGTCAGAAGCTTTCTTT. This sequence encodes CASGDRGSEAFF. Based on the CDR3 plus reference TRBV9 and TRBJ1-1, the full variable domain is DSGVTQTPKHLITATGQRVTLRCSPRSGDLSVYWYQQSLDQGLQFLIQYYNGEERAKGNILERFSAQQFPDLHSELNLSSLELGDSALYFCASGDRGSEAFFGQGTRLTVV.

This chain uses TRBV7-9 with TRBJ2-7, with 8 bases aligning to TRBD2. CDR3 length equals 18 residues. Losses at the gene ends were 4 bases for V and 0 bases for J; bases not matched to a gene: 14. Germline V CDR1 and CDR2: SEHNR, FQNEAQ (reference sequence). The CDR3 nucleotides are TGTGCCAGCAGCTCAGCCGGCGGGGGGACCCAAAACTCCTACGAGCAGTACTTC. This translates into CASSSAGGGTQNSYEQYF.

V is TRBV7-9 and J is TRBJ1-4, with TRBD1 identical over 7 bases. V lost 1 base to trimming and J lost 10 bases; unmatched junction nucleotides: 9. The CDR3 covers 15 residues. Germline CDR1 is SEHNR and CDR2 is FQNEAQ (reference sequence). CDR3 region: CASSLEGARKGKLFF. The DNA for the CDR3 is TGTGCCAGCAGCTTAGAGGGGGCGCGTAAAGGAAAACTGTTTTTT.

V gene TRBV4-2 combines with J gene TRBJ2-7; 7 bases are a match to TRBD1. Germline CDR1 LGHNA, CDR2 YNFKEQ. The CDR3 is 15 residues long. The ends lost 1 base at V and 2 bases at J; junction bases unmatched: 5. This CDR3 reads CASSQGQGIPYEQYF. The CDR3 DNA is TGTGCCAGCAGCCAAGGACAGGGAATTCCCTACGAGCAGTACTTC.

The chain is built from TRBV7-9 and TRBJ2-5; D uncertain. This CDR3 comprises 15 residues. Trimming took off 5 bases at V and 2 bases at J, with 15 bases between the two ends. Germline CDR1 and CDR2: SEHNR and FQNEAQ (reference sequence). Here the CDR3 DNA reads TGTGCCAGCAGCCCCCCCCTGAGCCAACAAGAGACCCAGTACTTC. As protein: CASSPPLSQQETQYF.

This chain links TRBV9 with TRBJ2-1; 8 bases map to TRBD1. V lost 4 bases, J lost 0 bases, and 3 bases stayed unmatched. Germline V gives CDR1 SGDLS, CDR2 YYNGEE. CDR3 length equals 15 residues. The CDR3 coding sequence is TGTGCCAGCAGCATCAGGGGGCTCTCCTACAATGAGCAGTTCTTC. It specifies CASSIRGLSYNEQFF.

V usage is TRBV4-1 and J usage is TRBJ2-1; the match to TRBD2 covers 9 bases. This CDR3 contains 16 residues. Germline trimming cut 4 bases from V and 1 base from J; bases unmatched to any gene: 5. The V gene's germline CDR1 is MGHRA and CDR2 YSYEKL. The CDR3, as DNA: TGCGCCAGCAGCCCGAGACTAGCGGCGTCCTACAATGAGCAGTTCTTC. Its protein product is CASSPRLAASYNEQFF.

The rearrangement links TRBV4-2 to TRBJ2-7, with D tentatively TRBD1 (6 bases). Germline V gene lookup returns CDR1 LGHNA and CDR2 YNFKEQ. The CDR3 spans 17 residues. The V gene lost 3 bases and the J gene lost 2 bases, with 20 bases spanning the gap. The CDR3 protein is CASSQALIGTHAYEQYF. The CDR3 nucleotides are TGTGCCAGCAGCCAGGCCCTCATCGGGACACACGCCTACGAGCAGTACTTC.

This CDR3 reads CASSDHLAGGLNEQFF. CDR3 in DNA: TGTGCCAGCAGCGATCACCTAGCGGGAGGTTTAAATGAGCAGTTCTTC. V and J are TRBV9 and TRBJ2-1; 11 bases are shared with TRBD2. The CDR3 totals 16 residues. Germline V CDR1 and CDR2: SGDLS, YYNGEE. J lost 7 bases, V lost 3 bases, and 9 bases had no gene match.

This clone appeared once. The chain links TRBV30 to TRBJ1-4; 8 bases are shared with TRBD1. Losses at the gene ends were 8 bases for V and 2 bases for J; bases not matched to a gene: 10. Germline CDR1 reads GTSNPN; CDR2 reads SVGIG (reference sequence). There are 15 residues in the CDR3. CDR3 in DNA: TGTGCCGGATTCTTCCGGGACAGGACTAATGAAAAACTGTTTTTT. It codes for CAGFFRDRTNEKLFF.

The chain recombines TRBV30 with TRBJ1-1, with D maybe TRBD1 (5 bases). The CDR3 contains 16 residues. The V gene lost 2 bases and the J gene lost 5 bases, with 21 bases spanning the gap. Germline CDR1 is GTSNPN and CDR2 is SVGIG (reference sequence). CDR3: CAWSPPGKRGGTEAFF. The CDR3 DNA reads TGTGCCTGGAGTCCCCCCGGCAAAAGGGGAGGGACTGAAGCTTTCTTT.

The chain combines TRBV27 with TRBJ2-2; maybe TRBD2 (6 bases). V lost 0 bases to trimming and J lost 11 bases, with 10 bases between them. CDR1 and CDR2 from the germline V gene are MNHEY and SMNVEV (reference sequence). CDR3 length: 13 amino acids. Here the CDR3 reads CASSLSLGLELFF. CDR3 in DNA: TGTGCCAGCAGTTTATCATTAGGACTAGAGCTGTTTTTT.

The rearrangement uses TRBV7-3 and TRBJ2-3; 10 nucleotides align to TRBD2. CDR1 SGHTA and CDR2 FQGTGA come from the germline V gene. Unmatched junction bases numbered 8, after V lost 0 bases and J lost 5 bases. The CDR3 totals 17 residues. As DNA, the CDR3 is TGTGCCAGCAGCTTAACGGTCCTAGCGGGAGTACGAGATACGCAGTATTTT. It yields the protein CASSLTVLAGVRDTQYF.

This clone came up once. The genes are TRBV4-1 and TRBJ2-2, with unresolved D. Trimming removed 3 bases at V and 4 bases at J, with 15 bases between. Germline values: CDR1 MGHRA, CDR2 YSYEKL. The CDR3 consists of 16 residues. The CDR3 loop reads CASSHPFARSTGELFF. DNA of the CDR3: TGCGCCAGCAGCCATCCCTTTGCTCGGAGCACCGGGGAGCTGTTTTTT.

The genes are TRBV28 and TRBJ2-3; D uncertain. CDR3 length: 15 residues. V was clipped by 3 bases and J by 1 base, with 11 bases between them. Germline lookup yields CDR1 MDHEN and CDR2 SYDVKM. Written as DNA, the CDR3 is TGTGCCAGCAGTTTGGTTCGCGTTGGCACAGATACGCAGTATTTT. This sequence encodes CASSLVRVGTDTQYF.

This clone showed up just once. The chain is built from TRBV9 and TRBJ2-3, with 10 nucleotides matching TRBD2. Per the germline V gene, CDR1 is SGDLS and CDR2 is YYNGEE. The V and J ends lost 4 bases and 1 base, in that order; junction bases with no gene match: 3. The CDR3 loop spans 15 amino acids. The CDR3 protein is CASSPGTSGTDTQYF. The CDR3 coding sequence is TGTGCCAGCAGCCCCGGGACTAGCGGCACAGATACGCAGTATTTT.

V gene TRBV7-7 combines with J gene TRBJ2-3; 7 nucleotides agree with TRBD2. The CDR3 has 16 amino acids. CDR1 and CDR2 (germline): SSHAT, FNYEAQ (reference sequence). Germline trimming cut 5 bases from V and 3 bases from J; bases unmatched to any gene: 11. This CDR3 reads CASSPDPGRVTDTQYF. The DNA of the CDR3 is TGTGCCAGCAGCCCCGACCCGGGGAGGGTAACAGATACGCAGTATTTT.

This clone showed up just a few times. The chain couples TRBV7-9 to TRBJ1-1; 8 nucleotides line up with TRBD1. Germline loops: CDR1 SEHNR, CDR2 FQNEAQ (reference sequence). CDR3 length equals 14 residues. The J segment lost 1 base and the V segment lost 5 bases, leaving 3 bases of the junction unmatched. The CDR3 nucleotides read TGTGCCAGCAGCACGACAGGGGCGAACACTGAAGCTTTCTTT. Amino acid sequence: CASSTTGANTEAFF.

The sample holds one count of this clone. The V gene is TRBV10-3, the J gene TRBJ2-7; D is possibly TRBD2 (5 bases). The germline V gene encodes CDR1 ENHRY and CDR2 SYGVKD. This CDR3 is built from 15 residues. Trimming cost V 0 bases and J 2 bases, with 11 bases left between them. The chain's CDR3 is CAISESGDGTYEQYF. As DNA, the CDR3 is TGTGCCATCAGTGAGTCGGGAGACGGAACCTACGAGCAGTACTTC.

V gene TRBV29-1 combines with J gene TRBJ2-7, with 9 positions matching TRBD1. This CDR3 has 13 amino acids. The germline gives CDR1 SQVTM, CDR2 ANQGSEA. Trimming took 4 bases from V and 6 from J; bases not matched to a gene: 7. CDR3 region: CSVAQGALGEQYF. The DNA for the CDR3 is TGCAGCGTTGCACAGGGGGCGCTTGGCGAGCAGTACTTC.

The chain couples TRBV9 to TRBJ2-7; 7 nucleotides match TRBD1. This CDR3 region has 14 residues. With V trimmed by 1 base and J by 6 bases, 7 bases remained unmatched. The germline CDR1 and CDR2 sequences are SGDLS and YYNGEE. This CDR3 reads CASSVSKTGSEQYF. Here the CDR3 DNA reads TGTGCCAGCAGCGTAAGTAAGACAGGGAGCGAGCAGTACTTC.